This T cell receptor (beta chain) was profiled in a study of Ad26.COV2.S vaccination and SARS-CoV-2 variants. Study observations and caveats: After vaccination, reports described spike-specific CD8+ and CD4+ T cell responses as showing substantial breadth. Across vaccine and placebo recipients, the breadth of non-spike TCRs was similar.

The sample's treatment: roughly 20 received Ad26.COV2.S at low or high dose, single or two shots; roughly five received placebo; per-sample allocation not given. At day 63 after the first vaccine or placebo injection, samples were drawn. About this clone itself: Its antigen is undetermined.

Data came from immunoSEQ multiplex PCR; TCRdb stores just in-frame clones and leaves some out. The data contain 380,000 or so clones, about nine tenths of them seen just once; the ten biggest clones take up around 6.4%. Specimen: peripheral blood, collected in a trial of Ad26.COV2.S vaccine versus placebo. The sequence was obtained from a person aged 18-65 years who received the Ad26.COV2.S COVID-19 vaccine or a placebo.

This chain's CDR3 is CASRATGTGGLSANQPQHF. The DNA of the CDR3 is TGTGCCAGCAGGGCGACCGGGACAGGGGGCCTTTCTGCCAATCAGCCCCAGCATTTT. The chain couples TRBV27 to TRBJ1-5; 12 bases align to TRBD1. CDR1 and CDR2 from the germline V gene are MNHEY and SMNVEV (reference sequence). The CDR3 is 19 amino acids. With 6 bases clipped from V and 3 bases from J, the junction kept 15 bases outside the gene matches.